Only one count was recorded for the clone carrying this T cell receptor beta chain. Its antigen is unknown. Libraries were prepared by immunoSEQ multiplex PCR; TCRdb keeps only in-frame clonotypes and omits some of them. The table has 100,000 to 130,000 clones, 80% to 90% seen once. This entry is derived from a study of T cell responses to AZD1222 COVID-19 vaccine. Regarding the study as a whole: There were mostly white British donors and more females than males, and clonal diversity was possibly underestimated. Repertoire sampling occurred only after the peak T cell response. Elevations in Spike-specific TCR breadth and depth followed administration of two AZD1222 doses. CD4 TCRs associated with vaccination spanned spike, dominating at 160-218 and 743-854.

From germline, CDR1 is KGHDR and CDR2 SFDVKD. This CDR3 has 14 amino acids. Trimming cost V 3 bases and J 4 bases, with 11 bases left between them. V usage is TRBV24-1 and J usage is TRBJ2-5; D may be TRBD1 (6 bases). The material was peripheral blood, obtained on day 0 of AZD1222 vaccination. The receptor comes from an adult in good health. The CDR3 loop is CATSDVQGRETQYF. In DNA form, the CDR3 reads TGTGCCACCAGTGATGTACAGGGCCGAGAGACCCAGTACTTC.